This entry lists 27 T cell receptor beta chains sequenced from one sample in a study of cytotoxic CD8 clonotypes in ibrutinib-treated CLL. Sequenced by immunoSEQ multiplex PCR; TCRdb stores in-frame clones only, minus some. The sample carries about 160,000 clones, roughly 88% recorded once. Specimen: PBMCs, collected at disease progression, from a patient treated with ibrutinib. All receptors come from a human donor with chronic lymphocytic leukemia.

The chain has TRBV19 and TRBJ2-1, with 11 bases identical to TRBD2. V shed 4 bases and J 6 bases; nucleotides not matched to a gene: 5. Germline CDR1 LNHDA, CDR2 SQIVND (reference sequence). This CDR3 spans 15 amino acids. The CDR3 protein is CASSRTSGSLNEQFF. CDR3 DNA sequence: TGTGCCAGTAGTAGAACTAGCGGGAGTCTCAATGAGCAGTTCTTC. Filled out from reference TRBV19 and TRBJ2-1, the complete variable domain reads DGGITQSPKYLFRKEGQNVTLSCEQNLNHDAMYWYRQDPGQGLRLIYYSQIVNDFQKGDIAEGYSVSREKKESFPLTVTSAQKNPTAFYLCASSRTSGSLNEQFFGPGTRLTVL.

The chain has TRBV28 and TRBJ2-6, with 9 bases identical to TRBD1. The CDR3 loop spans 18 amino acids. Germline lookup yields CDR1 MDHEN and CDR2 SYDVKM. With 1 base clipped from V and 2 bases from J, the junction kept 6 bases outside the gene matches. The CDR3 here is CASSLFGQGSPGANVLTF. The DNA for the CDR3 is TGTGCCAGCAGTTTATTCGGACAGGGGTCCCCTGGGGCCAACGTCCTGACTTTC.

The chain has TRBV7-9 and TRBJ1-4, with a possible D match to TRBD1 (5 bases). Germline lookup yields CDR1 SEHNR and CDR2 FQNEAQ (reference sequence). CDR3 length equals 11 residues. V lost 8 bases to trimming and J lost 12 bases, with 13 bases between them. CDR3 loop: CASGRGLELFF. CDR3 nucleotides: TGTGCCAGCGGGCGGGGCCTAGAACTGTTTTTT.

The CDR3 bases are TGCGCCAGCAGTCGGGACGTACAGGGCGGGGAGCTGTTTTTT. Translating gives CASSRDVQGGELFF. The chain uses TRBV10-1 and TRBJ2-2; the D gene is possibly TRBD1 (6 bases). Trimming removed 5 bases from V and 7 bases from J, with 14 bases in between. This CDR3 comprises 14 residues. The germline CDR1 and CDR2 sequences are WNHNN and SYGVQD (reference sequence).

The chain recombines TRBV5-4 with TRBJ2-7, with TRBD2 matching over 12 bases. The V gene's germline CDR1 is SGHNT and CDR2 YYREEE (reference sequence). Trimming at V came to 0 bases and at J to 4 bases, leaving 2 bases not matched to a gene. This CDR3 is 15 amino acids long. The DNA of the CDR3 is TGTGCCAGCAGCTTGGCCGGACTAGCGGGGTACGAGCAGTACTTC. This translates into CASSLAGLAGYEQYF.

This chain uses TRBV7-8 with TRBJ2-2, with 9 positions matching TRBD2. The V gene end was trimmed by 5 bases and the J gene end by 5 bases; junction bases not matched to a gene: 9. The CDR3 has 16 residues. Germline V CDR1 and CDR2: SGHVS, FQNEAQ. This CDR3 is CASSVSGRGSTGELFF. The CDR3 DNA reads TGTGCCAGCAGCGTTAGCGGGAGAGGTTCGACCGGGGAGCTGTTTTTT.

V usage is TRBV5-5 and J usage is TRBJ2-1; D is perhaps TRBD2 (6 bases). In germline, CDR1 is SGHKS, CDR2 YYEKEE (reference sequence). V was trimmed by 0 bases and J by 6 bases, leaving 13 bases between them. This CDR3 spans 15 amino acids. The CDR3 region is CASSLEGRGGNEQFF. The CDR3 bases are TGTGCCAGCAGCTTGGAGGGTAGGGGAGGCAATGAGCAGTTCTTC.

The chain employs TRBV6-1 and TRBJ2-1; TRBD2 matches at 9 bases. This CDR3 comprises 15 residues. Germline CDR1 MNHNS, CDR2 SASEGT. V lost 7 bases, J lost 8 bases, and 12 bases stayed unmatched. The DNA of the CDR3 is TGTGCCAGCACGACCCTAGCGGGACAGTTTGATGAGCAGTTCTTC. It codes for CASTTLAGQFDEQFF.

The rearrangement uses TRBV25-1 and TRBJ2-1; D could derive from TRBD1 or TRBD2 (6 bases each). Germline V gene data show CDR1 as MGHDK and CDR2 as SYGVNS. Deletions cut 0 bases from V and 7 bases from J, with 22 bases between. The CDR3 has 18 amino acids. The CDR3 DNA sequence: TGTGCCAGCAGTGAATACCTCTTTGGGGGGCGTTCTGTAAATGAGCAGTTCTTC. This encodes CASSEYLFGGRSVNEQFF.

This clone was seen more than once but under ten times. The rearrangement uses TRBV19 and TRBJ2-2; D call uncertain. Trimming left V 6 bases short and J 7 bases short, with 6 bases between. The CDR3 is 11 residues long. Germline V CDR1 and CDR2: LNHDA, SQIVND (reference sequence). CDR3 nucleotides: TGTGCCAGTAGCGTGGGCGGGGAGCTGTTTTTT. Translated: CASSVGGELFF.

In nucleotides, the CDR3 is TGTGCTAGTGGTTTGGTACGATCCGGGGCAGGGCTTGGGTACGAGCAGTACTTC. It codes for CASGLVRSGAGLGYEQYF. This chain uses TRBV12-5 with TRBJ2-7, with D perhaps matching TRBD1 or TRBD2 (5 bases each). V lost 0 bases and J 4 bases, leaving 22 bases between the germline ends. Germline V lookup: CDR1 LGHNT, CDR2 FRNRAP. This CDR3 comprises 18 residues.

This clone was detected a few times. CDR3 coding DNA: TGTGCCAGCAGTACCCAGGGGGCGATGGTATTGGGCTATGGCTACACCTTC. Translated, it gives CASSTQGAMVLGYGYTF. The V call is TRBV28, the J call TRBJ1-2; 8 positions agree with TRBD1. Germline assignment: CDR1 MDHEN and CDR2 SYDVKM. The CDR3 contains 17 residues. V trimming: 5 bases; J trimming: 4 bases; junction bases outside the gene matches: 15.

The V and J genes are TRBV19 and TRBJ2-3; TRBD2 aligns across 10 bases. V lost 9 bases and J lost 2; bases outside the gene matches: 5. CDR1 is LNHDA and CDR2 is SQIVND in the germline V gene (reference sequence). The length of the CDR3 is 14 residues. The CDR3 DNA follows: TGTGCCAGCTCCCTAGCGGGGGACACAGATACGCAGTATTTT. This translates into CASSLAGDTDTQYF. Full variable domain (remainder filled in from reference TRBV19 and TRBJ2-3): DGGITQSPKYLFRKEGQNVTLSCEQNLNHDAMYWYRQDPGQGLRLIYYSQIVNDFQKGDIAEGYSVSREKKESFPLTVTSAQKNPTAFYLCASSLAGDTDTQYFGPGTRLTVL.

This clone has a handful of counts. The chain links TRBV28 to TRBJ2-7; 9 nucleotides align to TRBD1. This CDR3 has 15 amino acids. Germline V gives CDR1 MDHEN, CDR2 SYDVKM. Unmatched junction bases numbered 7, after V lost 6 bases and J lost 1 base. CDR3 region: CASRTLTGGSYEQYF. The CDR3, as DNA: TGTGCCAGCAGAACTCTGACAGGGGGTTCCTACGAGCAGTACTTC. Looking up the rest from reference TRBV28 and TRBJ2-7 gives the full variable domain: DVKVTQSSRYLVKRTGEKVFLECVQDMDHENMFWYRQDPGLGLRLIYFSYDVKMKEKGDIPEGYSVSREKKERFSLILESASTNQTSMYLCASRTLTGGSYEQYFGPGTRLTVT.

Only one count was recorded for this clone. The chain links TRBV7-2 to TRBJ2-5; 7 bases map to TRBD1. The CDR3 contains 15 residues. V trimming: 3 bases; J trimming: 2 bases; junction bases outside the gene matches: 6. Germline V gene sequence: CDR1 SGHTA, CDR2 FQGNSA. The CDR3 spells CASSFLRGSQETQYF. In DNA form, the CDR3 reads TGTGCCAGCAGCTTCCTCAGGGGGTCTCAAGAGACCCAGTACTTC.

This rearrangement joins TRBV19 to TRBJ1-5, with 7 bases identical to TRBD1. Losses at the gene ends were 4 bases for V and 2 bases for J; bases not matched to a gene: 11. This CDR3 comprises 17 residues. Germline assignment: CDR1 LNHDA and CDR2 SQIVND (reference sequence). CDR3 sequence (DNA): TGTGCCAGTAGTAGTATCCCGACAGGGAATGGCAATCAGCCCCAGCATTTT. It encodes CASSSIPTGNGNQPQHF.

This clone was detected once. The rearrangement joins TRBV7-2 to TRBJ2-7; no firm D call. Looked up from germline, CDR1 is SGHTA and CDR2 is FQGNSA. The ends were cut back, 3 bases at V and 4 bases at J, with 7 bases in the middle. The CDR3 has 12 residues. The CDR3, as DNA: TGTGCCAGCAGCTTCCCCGGGTACGAGCAGTACTTC. Its protein is CASSFPGYEQYF. Using reference TRBV7-2 and TRBJ2-7 for the parts outside the CDR3, the full variable domain is GAGVSQSPSNKVTEKGKDVELRCDPISGHTALYWYRQSLGQGLEFLIYFQGNSAPDKSGLPSDRFSAERTGGSVSTLTIQRTQQEDSAVYLCASSFPGYEQYFGPGTRLTVT.

The genes are TRBV7-9 and TRBJ1-5; TRBD1 matches at 7 bases. This CDR3 has 16 residues. CDR1 and CDR2 from the germline V gene are SEHNR and FQNEAQ (reference sequence). V trimming: 4 bases; J trimming: 4 bases; junction bases outside the gene matches: 10. The CDR3 spells CASSSSGGLGNQPQHF. DNA of the CDR3: TGTGCCAGCAGCTCTTCAGGGGGTCTGGGAAATCAGCCCCAGCATTTT. The whole variable domain, filled in from reference TRBV7-9 and TRBJ1-5, reads DTGVSQNPRHKITKRGQNVTFRCDPISEHNRLYWYRQTLGQGPEFLTYFQNEAQLEKSRLLSDRFSAERPKGSFSTLEIQRTEQGDSAMYLCASSSSGGLGNQPQHFGDGTRLSIL.

This CDR3 is CASSPDRGGGYYGYTF. The CDR3 coding sequence is TGTGCCAGCTCACCCGACAGGGGCGGTGGTTACTATGGCTACACCTTC. V usage is TRBV18 and J usage is TRBJ1-2, with 8 bases that match TRBD1. The CDR3 covers 16 residues. Germline V gene lookup returns CDR1 KGHSH and CDR2 LQKENI. With V trimmed by 3 bases and J by 3 bases, 9 bases remained unmatched.

J is TRBJ2-1 and V is TRBV19; D not resolved. Germline assignment: CDR1 LNHDA and CDR2 SQIVND (reference sequence). CDR3 length equals 15 residues. The V end lost 6 bases, the J end lost 4 bases, and 16 bases lay between the germline ends. CDR3 DNA sequence: TGTGCCAGTAGGCCCAGTCCTAATATGTACAATGAGCAGTTCTTC. Translating gives CASRPSPNMYNEQFF.

This chain uses TRBV5-1 with TRBJ2-7; 13 positions agree with TRBD2. CDR1 SGHRS and CDR2 YFSETQ come from the germline V gene. The CDR3 spans 18 residues. V lost 0 bases and J lost 3; bases outside the gene matches: 9. CDR3 nucleotides: TGCGCCAGCAGCTTGGTAGGGACTAGCGGGGACGCGGGCTACGAGCAGTACTTC. It encodes CASSLVGTSGDAGYEQYF.

The V gene is TRBV9, the J gene TRBJ2-7; TRBD1 might be the D (6 bases). V lost 0 bases, J lost 2 bases, and 12 bases lay in between. The CDR3 totals 15 residues. Germline-derived CDR1 and CDR2 are SGDLS and YYNGEE. For the CDR3, the DNA is TGTGCCAGCAGCGTAGAACAGGGAGAGGCCTACGAGCAGTACTTC. Translating it yields CASSVEQGEAYEQYF.

The CDR3 region has the DNA TGTGCCAGCAGCTTGGGACAGTACACTAACTATGGCTACACCTTC. Its protein is CASSLGQYTNYGYTF. The V call is TRBV7-9, the J call TRBJ1-2, with 7 bases fitting TRBD1. Unmatched junction bases numbered 4, after V lost 3 bases and J lost 0 bases. The CDR3 loop spans 15 amino acids. In germline, CDR1 is SEHNR, CDR2 FQNEAQ (reference sequence).

This chain links TRBV5-1 with TRBJ2-1, with TRBD2 matching over 12 bases. The CDR3 contains 15 residues. The junction had 5 bases not matched to a gene; V was cut back by 2 bases and J by 8 bases. Germline values: CDR1 SGHRS, CDR2 YFSETQ. The CDR3 sequence is CASSFLAGGPHEQFF. In DNA form, the CDR3 reads TGCGCCAGCAGCTTCCTAGCGGGAGGGCCGCATGAGCAGTTCTTC.

This chain connects TRBV18 to TRBJ2-7; D remains unclear. V lost 3 bases and J 1 base, leaving 4 bases between the germline ends. The germline V gene encodes CDR1 KGHSH and CDR2 LQKENI. The length of the CDR3 is 12 residues. CDR3 DNA sequence: TGTGCCAGCTCACCCCAATCCTACGAGCAGTACTTC. It codes for CASSPQSYEQYF.

V is TRBV28 and J is TRBJ2-1, with 9 bases fitting TRBD1. Germline CDR1 is MDHEN and CDR2 is SYDVKM. The CDR3 is 16 residues long. Trimming removed 3 bases from V and 2 bases from J; junction bases left unmatched: 5. The CDR3 DNA is TGTGCCAGCAGTTTGCACAGGGGGCTCACCTACAATGAGCAGTTCTTC. Translation gives CASSLHRGLTYNEQFF. Complete variable domain (other parts from reference TRBV28 and TRBJ2-1): DVKVTQSSRYLVKRTGEKVFLECVQDMDHENMFWYRQDPGLGLRLIYFSYDVKMKEKGDIPEGYSVSREKKERFSLILESASTNQTSMYLCASSLHRGLTYNEQFFGPGTRLTVL.

This CDR3 reads CASSVSGEQFF. For the CDR3, the DNA is TGTGCCAGCTCCGTGTCGGGTGAGCAGTTCTTC. The gene calls are TRBV7-2 and TRBJ2-1, with D unclear. The CDR3 has 11 amino acids. The germline V gene has CDR1 SGHTA and CDR2 FQGNSA. The V end lost 8 bases, the J end lost 9 bases, and 11 bases lay between the germline ends.